This T cell receptor beta chain was sequenced for a study of cytomegalovirus exposure and HLA in healthy donors (dated by TCRdb to 2016 to 2017). Context from the whole study: A later analysis indicated that the 110 or so validation repertoires were generated on the platform also employed for the approximately 700 repertoires of the first cohort. The study aimed to test whether signatures of past pathogen exposure could be identified by cataloging public T cell receptors. To predict cytomegalovirus infection status, the study brought together high-throughput TCR immunosequencing, statistical association of individual TCRs with disease status, and machine learning. In addition to the first cohort of 666 subjects, a separate validation cohort of some 120 different subjects was used.

Cut back by 3 bases and 7 bases, the V and J ends lie 5 bases apart. From the cysteine through the phenylalanine, the CDR3 covers 11 amino acids. CDR3 DNA only is kept here, 33 bases in frame from base 1. The CDR1 and CDR2 encoded by the germline V gene are SGDLS and YYNGEE. Worth noting for this clone: There is no known antigen for this receptor. Base qualities are not at hand, and no much larger clone is one base apart.

What the research found in general, with its limitations: Most TCR sequences were observed very rarely across donors, whereas some public TCRs were present in many individuals. The classifier was reported to diagnose cytomegalovirus status with high specificity and sensitivity in both the original and validation cohorts. All 120 repertoires were used to score co-occurrence in the validation cohort in a later analysis, because that analysis had no HLA typing for the cohort. Three of the identified cytomegalovirus-associated TCR beta chains were confirmed in vitro to be specific for cytomegalovirus antigens. The study listed 164 TCR beta chains as associated with cytomegalovirus. In a later analysis, TCRs clustered in the first cohort were found to also tend to co-occur in the roughly 120 validation repertoires, with 94% of cluster scores above 0. The authors suggested that the approach could potentially be generalized to other disease states and immunological phenotypes.

The donors belonged to the validation cohort of under 150 subjects, which was separate from the roughly 700-subject first cohort. Library preparation employed the immunoSEQ multiplex PCR assay. As for the authors' bioinformatics: A statistical classification framework was built for diagnosing cytomegalovirus status from the catalog of TCR beta chain sequences. This immuneACCESS table, as held by TCRdb, lists in-frame sequences with V and J called but not all clones. Of the missing ones, under half trace to an unresolved V gene in checked studies; the others have no known cause. That table is the source of V, J and clone size, and D and trimming were worked out from the DNA. In all, the sample holds some 170,000 clones, and approximately 86% of those were seen once. Approximately 2.4% of the sample lies in the top ten.

The sequence joins TRBV9 to TRBJ2-1; the D segment cannot be called with confidence. This receptor was taken from a man aged 18 to 29 in good health and CMV-seropositive. The sequenced material came from PBMCs. The nucleotide sequence is given as TGTGCCAGCAGCGCCTCTAATGAGCAGTTCTTC. It is translated as CASSASNEQFF.